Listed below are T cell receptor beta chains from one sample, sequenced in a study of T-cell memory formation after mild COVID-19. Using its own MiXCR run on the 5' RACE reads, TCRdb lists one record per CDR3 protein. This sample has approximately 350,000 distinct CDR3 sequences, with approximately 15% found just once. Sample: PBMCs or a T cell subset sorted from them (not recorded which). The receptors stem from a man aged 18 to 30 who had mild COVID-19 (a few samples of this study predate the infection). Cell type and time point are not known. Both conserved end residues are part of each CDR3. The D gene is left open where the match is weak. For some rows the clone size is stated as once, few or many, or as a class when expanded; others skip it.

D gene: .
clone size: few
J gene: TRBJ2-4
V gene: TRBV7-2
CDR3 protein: CASSGQLKNIQYF
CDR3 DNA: TGTGCCAGCAGCGGACAGTTGAAAAACATTCAGTACTTC

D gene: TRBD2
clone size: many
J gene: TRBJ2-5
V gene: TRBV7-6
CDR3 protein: CASSQRTGGETQYF
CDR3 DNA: TGTGCCAGCAGCCAAAGGACGGGGGGAGAGACCCAGTACTTC

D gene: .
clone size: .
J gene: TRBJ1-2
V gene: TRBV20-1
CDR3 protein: CSAEAPDGYTF
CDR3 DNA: TGCAGTGCTGAGGCCCCGGATGGCTACACCTTC

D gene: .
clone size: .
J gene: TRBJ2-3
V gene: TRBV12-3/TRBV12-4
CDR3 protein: CASSLLITSRRTDTQYF
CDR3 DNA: TGTGCCAGCAGTCTTCTTATCACTAGCCGTCGCACAGATACGCAGTATTTT

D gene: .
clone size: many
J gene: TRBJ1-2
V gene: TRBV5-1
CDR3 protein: CASSLPGASYGYTF
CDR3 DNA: TGCGCCAGCAGCTTGCCCGGAGCCAGCTATGGCTACACCTTC

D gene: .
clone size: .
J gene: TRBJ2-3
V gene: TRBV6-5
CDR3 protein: CASSYSPPDTQYF
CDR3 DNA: TGTGCCAGCAGTTACTCGCCCCCAGATACGCAGTATTTT

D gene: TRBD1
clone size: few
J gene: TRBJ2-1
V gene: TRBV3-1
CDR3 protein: CASSQVPGQGYHEQFF
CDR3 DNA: TGTGCCAGCAGCCAAGTTCCGGGACAGGGTTATCATGAGCAGTTCTTC

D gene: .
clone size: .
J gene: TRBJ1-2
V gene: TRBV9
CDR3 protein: CASSPSRSNYGYTF
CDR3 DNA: TGTGCCAGCAGCCCCTCCCGCAGTAACTATGGCTACACCTTC

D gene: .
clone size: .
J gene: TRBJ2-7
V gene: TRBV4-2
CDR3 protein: CASSLEGGTPSYEQYF
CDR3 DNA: TGTGCCAGCAGCCTCGAAGGAGGGACACCCTCCTACGAGCAGTACTTC

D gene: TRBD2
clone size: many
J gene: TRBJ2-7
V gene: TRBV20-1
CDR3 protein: CSALSGGLTYEQYF
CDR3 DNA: TGCAGTGCATTGAGCGGGGGCCTGACCTACGAGCAGTACTTC